This T cell receptor (beta chain) appears in the sequencing data of a study of Graves' ophthalmopathy and Graves' hyperthyroidism. Overall study context: Where ophthalmopathy was absent within 18 months of follow-up, hyperthyroidism was stable.

The J segment lost 4 bases and the V segment lost 0 bases, leaving 4 bases of the junction unmatched. This CDR3 comprises 15 residues. Germline CDR1 reads LNHDA; CDR2 reads SQIVND (reference sequence). Of note for this clonotype: Its antigen is unknown. A clone one base away is much larger, so this may be a read error.

Clinical symptoms, serum thyroxine, TRAb, thyroid ultrasound and orbital computed tomography were relied on for diagnosis. TCR beta CDR3 amplification used RNA transcripts. First-round RT-PCR relied on HTBI primers, and a second-round multiplex PCR came next. One entry per CDR3 protein, called by TCRdb with MiXCR from the multiplex PCR reads. There are about 590,000 distinct CDR3 sequences in the sample; roughly 39% occur only once, and 4% to 5% lies in the top ten. Study-level findings and limits: Most expanded clonotypes in thyroid above 0.001 frequency also showed up in blood. Ophthalmopathy could be told apart from stable hyperthyroidism by a 13-signature model (87.88% sensitivity, approximately 81% specificity).

The sequence came from an adult man with Graves' hyperthyroidism. Source material: peripheral blood or thyroid tissue (not recorded which). The V call is TRBV19, the J call TRBJ1-1; TRBD1 matches 8 bases. The CDR3 DNA follows: TGTGCCAGTAGTATAGAAGGACAGGGAGTCACTGAAGCTTTCTTT. Protein sequence: CASSIEGQGVTEAFF.